Following are 12 T cell receptor beta chains from one sample sequenced in a study of blood T cell repertoires in COVID-19. This table comes from immunoSEQ multiplex PCR, and its TCRdb copy is limited to in-frame clones, with some not included. In the table there are more than 450,000 clones, roughly 87% of which are singletons. Source material: PBMCs or T cells enriched from blood (not recorded which). The source of these receptors is a woman aged 18-29 years who had recovered from COVID-19.

The chain links TRBV2 to TRBJ2-5, with a tentative D call TRBD2 (6 bases). Germline V gene lookup returns CDR1 SNHLY and CDR2 FYNNEI. The CDR3 totals 14 residues. Trimming removed 5 bases from V and 5 bases from J, with 15 bases in between. The CDR3 DNA follows: TGTGCCAGCAGTCGTATCAGTGGAGGGGAGACCCAGTACTTC. Its translation is CASSRISGGETQYF.

The genes are TRBV5-1 and TRBJ1-2; a possible D gene is TRBD1 (6 bases). CDR3 length: 13 amino acids. Trimming took 3 bases from V and 8 from J, leaving 14 bases between them. CDR1 and CDR2 from the germline V gene are SGHRS and YFSETQ. CDR3 region: CASSYGQQEGYTF. The DNA for the CDR3 is TGCGCCAGCAGCTATGGACAGCAGGAGGGCTACACCTTC.

Of note for this clone: The same CDR3 is also encoded by other DNA sequences in this sample. This chain links TRBV5-1 with TRBJ2-2, with TRBD2 identical over 9 bases. CDR3 size: 15 residues. Trimming cost V 0 bases and J 5 bases; bases outside gene matches: 2. Germline loops: CDR1 SGHRS, CDR2 YFSETQ. CDR3 in DNA: TGCGCCAGCAGCTTGGGAGCGGGGGGAACCGGGGAGCTGTTTTTT. It codes for CASSLGAGGTGELFF.

CDR3 amino acids: CASSGLGGRDFSYEQYF. CDR3 coding DNA: TGTGCCAGCAGTGGGCTAGGGGGCAGGGATTTCTCCTACGAGCAGTACTTC. The chain couples TRBV6-1 to TRBJ2-7, with TRBD1 matching over 7 bases. The CDR3 length is 17 residues. The V gene's germline CDR1 is MNHNS and CDR2 SASEGT. The J segment lost 0 bases and the V segment lost 4 bases, leaving 12 bases of the junction unmatched.

J is TRBJ2-7 and V is TRBV5-1, with 14 positions matching TRBD2. The germline CDR1 and CDR2 sequences are SGHRS and YFSETQ. The junction had 3 bases not matched to a gene; V was cut back by 7 bases and J by 3 bases. CDR3 length: 14 amino acids. This CDR3 reads CASRGTSGGYEQYF. For the CDR3, the DNA is TGCGCCAGCCGTGGGACTAGCGGGGGCTACGAGCAGTACTTC.

This chain uses TRBV2 with TRBJ1-6; 11 positions match TRBD1. The CDR3 contains 15 residues. Germline CDR1 and CDR2: SNHLY and FYNNEI. The ends lost 6 bases at V and 6 bases at J; junction bases unmatched: 4. The CDR3 loop reads CASRTGTGGNSPLHF. CDR3 in DNA: TGTGCCAGCAGAACTGGGACAGGGGGTAATTCACCCCTCCACTTT.

The chain couples TRBV19 to TRBJ2-7; 8 nucleotides line up with TRBD1. This CDR3 has 13 amino acids. CDR1 and CDR2 from the germline V gene are LNHDA and SQIVND (reference sequence). The V gene end was trimmed by 6 bases and the J gene end by 3 bases; junction bases not matched to a gene: 4. The CDR3 nucleotides are TGTGCCAGTAGGAAGACAGGGGACTACGAGCAGTACTTC. It codes for CASRKTGDYEQYF.

The chain carries TRBV5-5 and TRBJ2-7; 8 bases are a match to TRBD2. Germline CDR1 and CDR2: SGHKS and YYEKEE (reference sequence). This CDR3 is built from 15 residues. The ends lost 3 bases at V and 1 base at J; junction bases unmatched: 6. CDR3 in DNA: TGTGCCAGCAGCTCCACCGGGACTAGTTCCTACGAGCAGTACTTC. This encodes CASSSTGTSSYEQYF. Full variable domain (remainder filled in from reference TRBV5-5 and TRBJ2-7): DAGVTQSPTHLIKTRGQQVTLRCSPISGHKSVSWYQQVLGQGPQFIFQYYEKEERGRGNFPDRFSARQFPNYSSELNVNALLLGDSALYLCASSSTGTSSYEQYFGPGTRLTVT.

V usage is TRBV6-5 and J usage is TRBJ1-1; weak D call: TRBD1 (5 bases). This CDR3 region has 15 residues. Germline V gene data show CDR1 as MNHEY and CDR2 as SVGAGI. Deletions cut 4 bases from V and 4 bases from J, with 16 bases between. CDR3 in DNA: TGTGCCAGCAGTTCCCTGGGGGGAGGGCTCACTGAAGCTTTCTTT. Its protein is CASSSLGGGLTEAFF.

Comments on this clone: Other DNA variants within this sample encode the same CDR3. The chain recombines TRBV19 with TRBJ1-1; TRBD1 might be the D (5 bases). The CDR3 consists of 14 residues. V was clipped by 3 bases and J by 5 bases, with 13 bases between them. CDR1 is LNHDA, CDR2 SQIVND, per germline (reference sequence). CDR3 residues: CASSMAGVQTEAFF. CDR3 bases: TGTGCCAGTAGTATGGCGGGGGTCCAAACTGAAGCTTTCTTT.

This chain uses TRBV7-2 with TRBJ2-7, with D possibly TRBD1 on 7 matching bases. Trimming pared 5 bases from V and 2 bases from J, leaving 16 bases between. From germline, CDR1 is SGHTA and CDR2 FQGNSA. This CDR3 spans 15 amino acids. In nucleotides, the CDR3 is TGTGCCAGCAGCGTATTGACAGGGAGGCCCTACGAGCAGTACTTC. This sequence encodes CASSVLTGRPYEQYF.

This rearrangement joins TRBV12-5 to TRBJ2-7; D may be TRBD1 (5 bases). The CDR3 length is 15 residues. CDR1 and CDR2 from the germline V gene are LGHNT and FRNRAP. V gave up 2 bases and J gave up 4 bases, with 15 bases separating them. The CDR3 DNA sequence: TGTGCTAGTGGTTTGATGGCAACAGGTCAGTACGAGCAGTACTTC. It encodes CASGLMATGQYEQYF. The variable domain in full, with the rest retrieved from reference TRBV12-5 and TRBJ2-7, is DARVTQTPRHKVTEMGQEVTMRCQPILGHNTVFWYRQTMMQGLELLAYFRNRAPLDDSGMPKDRFSAEMPDATLATLKIQPSEPRDSAVYFCASGLMATGQYEQYFGPGTRLTVT.